These T cell receptor beta chains were read from a single sample in a study of blood T cell repertoires in COVID-19. Data came from immunoSEQ multiplex PCR; TCRdb stores just in-frame clones and leaves some out. Of some 75,000 clones listed, about 88% are singletons. Sample: peripheral blood. The receptors shown here come from a man aged 70 or older with active or convalescent COVID-19. Both conserved end residues are part of each CDR3. A D gene is named only where the DNA matches it firmly. Expanded clones get a size class; other rows say once, few or many, or leave the size out.

clone_size: once
d_call: TRBD1
j_call: TRBJ2-5
v_call: TRBV3-1/TRBV3-2
cdr3_nt: TGTGCCAGCAGCCTCGGGACAGTTGAAGAGACCCAGTACTTC
cdr3_aa: CASSLGTVEETQYF

clone_size: -
d_call: TRBD1
j_call: TRBJ1-1
v_call: TRBV7-9
cdr3_nt: TGTGCCAGCAGCTTACCGACAGGGGGAAACGAGGGAGCTTTCTTT
cdr3_aa: CASSLPTGGNEGAFF

clone_size: -
d_call: TRBD1
j_call: TRBJ1-1
v_call: TRBV5-1
cdr3_nt: TGCGCCAGCAGAAAACAGGGGGCGCAGACTGAAGCTTTCTTT
cdr3_aa: CASRKQGAQTEAFF

clone_size: -
d_call: -
j_call: TRBJ1-2
v_call: TRBV3-1/TRBV3-2
cdr3_nt: TGTGCCAGCAGCCAATTGAGGAGCAACTATGGCTACACCTTC
cdr3_aa: CASSQLRSNYGYTF

clone_size: few
d_call: TRBD1
j_call: TRBJ1-4
v_call: TRBV5-1
cdr3_nt: TGCGCCAGCAGCCTAGGGACAGGACTTGTTAATGAAAAACTGTTTTTT
cdr3_aa: CASSLGTGLVNEKLFF

clone_size: -
d_call: -
j_call: TRBJ1-1
v_call: TRBV2
cdr3_nt: TGTGCCAGCAGCGCAGGGGATGGAGCTTTCTTT
cdr3_aa: CASSAGDGAFF

clone_size: -
d_call: -
j_call: TRBJ1-5
v_call: TRBV21-1
cdr3_nt: TGTGCCAGGGCACAGGGGACCTCCACTTGGCCCCAGCATTTT
cdr3_aa: CARAQGTSTWPQHF

clone_size: -
d_call: TRBD2
j_call: TRBJ2-5
v_call: TRBV30
cdr3_nt: TGTGCCTGGGGGTCCTCAGGAGCGGGGGGGCGGAGGACCCAGTACTTC
cdr3_aa: CAWGSSGAGGRRTQYF

clone_size: -
d_call: -
j_call: TRBJ1-3
v_call: TRBV6-6
cdr3_nt: TGTGCCAGCAGTTCCCGTGACATCTCTGGAAACACCATATATTTT
cdr3_aa: CASSSRDISGNTIYF

clone_size: -
d_call: -
j_call: TRBJ2-1
v_call: TRBV20-1
cdr3_nt: TGCAGTGCCCCGAGGGTTAATGAGCAGTTCTTC
cdr3_aa: CSAPRVNEQFF

clone_size: -
d_call: TRBD1
j_call: TRBJ1-4
v_call: TRBV5-1
cdr3_nt: TGCGCCAGCAGCCCCTCAGGGGGCACTAATGAAAAACTGTTTTTT
cdr3_aa: CASSPSGGTNEKLFF

clone_size: -
d_call: -
j_call: TRBJ1-2
v_call: TRBV4-1
cdr3_nt: TGCGCCAGCAGCCAACAGGGAGGTAGTTATGGCTACACCTTC
cdr3_aa: CASSQQGGSYGYTF

clone_size: -
d_call: -
j_call: TRBJ2-7
v_call: TRBV3-1/TRBV3-2
cdr3_nt: TGTGCCAGCAGCCCAGTGAGAGGGACCTACGAGCAGTACTTC
cdr3_aa: CASSPVRGTYEQYF

clone_size: -
d_call: -
j_call: TRBJ2-5
v_call: TRBV2
cdr3_nt: TGTGCCAGCAGTGAAGTGGCTGCCCAAGAGACCCAGTACTTC
cdr3_aa: CASSEVAAQETQYF

clone_size: -
d_call: -
j_call: TRBJ2-3
v_call: TRBV7-2
cdr3_nt: TGTGCCAGCAGCTTATTCGACAGACCCACAGATACGCAGTATTTT
cdr3_aa: CASSLFDRPTDTQYF

clone_size: -
d_call: -
j_call: TRBJ2-3
v_call: TRBV9
cdr3_nt: TGTGCCAGCAGCGCGGCCGGGGGGCCGGCAGATACGCAGTATTTT
cdr3_aa: CASSAAGGPADTQYF

clone_size: -
d_call: -
j_call: TRBJ2-1
v_call: TRBV4-2
cdr3_nt: TGTGCCAGCAGCCAAGCTGCAGCGGGCTTTACTATCAATGAGCAGTTCTTC
cdr3_aa: CASSQAAAGFTINEQFF

clone_size: few
d_call: TRBD1
j_call: TRBJ2-5
v_call: TRBV7-3
cdr3_nt: TGTGCCAGCAGCTTGACAGGGGGACAAGAGACCCAGTACTTC
cdr3_aa: CASSLTGGQETQYF

clone_size: -
d_call: -
j_call: TRBJ2-7
v_call: TRBV28
cdr3_nt: TGTGCCAGCAGTCCGAGAGGAGAGCAGTACTTC
cdr3_aa: CASSPRGEQYF

clone_size: -
d_call: -
j_call: TRBJ2-2
v_call: TRBV11-2
cdr3_nt: TGTGCCAGCAGCCCGTCGGGCACCGGGGAGCTGTTTTTT
cdr3_aa: CASSPSGTGELFF

clone_size: -
d_call: -
j_call: TRBJ2-7
v_call: TRBV4-1
cdr3_nt: TGCGCCAGCAGCCAAGATGACGGAGGGGCGCAGGCCGACGAGCAGTACTTC
cdr3_aa: CASSQDDGGAQADEQYF

clone_size: -
d_call: -
j_call: TRBJ2-7
v_call: TRBV3-1/TRBV3-2
cdr3_nt: TGTGCCAGCAGCCTAGGGGTTTACGAGCAGTACTTC
cdr3_aa: CASSLGVYEQYF

clone_size: -
d_call: -
j_call: TRBJ2-1
v_call: TRBV3-1/TRBV3-2
cdr3_nt: TGTGCCAGCAGCCCCGCAGGGGTCTCCTACAATGAGCAGTTCTTC
cdr3_aa: CASSPAGVSYNEQFF

clone_size: -
d_call: -
j_call: TRBJ2-3
v_call: TRBV5-1
cdr3_nt: TGCGCCAGCAGCTTAAGCGGGCGAGGTCATACAGATACGCAGTATTTT
cdr3_aa: CASSLSGRGHTDTQYF

clone_size: -
d_call: -
j_call: TRBJ2-3
v_call: TRBV5-1
cdr3_nt: TGCGCCAGCAGCCAGGGACTTATCACAGATACGCAGTATTTT
cdr3_aa: CASSQGLITDTQYF

clone_size: -
d_call: TRBD1
j_call: TRBJ1-2
v_call: TRBV2
cdr3_nt: TGTGCCAGCAGTGATACAGGGGCCCCTAGGGGCTACACCTTC
cdr3_aa: CASSDTGAPRGYTF

clone_size: -
d_call: -
j_call: TRBJ1-2
v_call: TRBV24-1
cdr3_nt: TGTGCCACCAGTGATCCGCCCGTGGCTTATGGCTACACCTTC
cdr3_aa: CATSDPPVAYGYTF

clone_size: -
d_call: TRBD1
j_call: TRBJ2-5
v_call: TRBV18
cdr3_nt: TGTGCCAGCTCACCACCGGAACAGGGGGCGAAGACCCAGTACTTC
cdr3_aa: CASSPPEQGAKTQYF

clone_size: once
d_call: -
j_call: TRBJ1-1
v_call: TRBV11-2
cdr3_nt: TGTGCCAGCAGCCCGCGCGACACTGAAGCTTTCTTT
cdr3_aa: CASSPRDTEAFF

clone_size: -
d_call: -
j_call: TRBJ1-5
v_call: TRBV28
cdr3_nt: TGTGCCAGCAGTGACCACCGGGGGACTGTAAGCAATCAGCCCCAGCATTTT
cdr3_aa: CASSDHRGTVSNQPQHF

clone_size: -
d_call: TRBD1
j_call: TRBJ2-5
v_call: TRBV18
cdr3_nt: TGTGCCAGCCGACAGGGTTTAGAGACCCAGTACTTC
cdr3_aa: CASRQGLETQYF

clone_size: -
d_call: TRBD1
j_call: TRBJ1-3
v_call: TRBV27
cdr3_nt: TGTGCCAGCAGTTCTATCGGACAGGGAGCAGGAAACACCATATATTTT
cdr3_aa: CASSSIGQGAGNTIYF

clone_size: once
d_call: -
j_call: TRBJ1-2
v_call: TRBV7-8
cdr3_nt: TGTGCCAGCAGCTTAGAGGGGGATGGCTACACCTTC
cdr3_aa: CASSLEGDGYTF

clone_size: few
d_call: -
j_call: TRBJ1-1
v_call: TRBV4-1
cdr3_nt: TGCGCCAGCAGCCAGGGCAGGGATGGAGCTTTCTTT
cdr3_aa: CASSQGRDGAFF

clone_size: -
d_call: -
j_call: TRBJ2-2
v_call: TRBV5-1
cdr3_nt: TGCGCCAGCAGCTCTTCCGTGGAGAGCACCGGGGAGCTGTTTTTT
cdr3_aa: CASSSSVESTGELFF

clone_size: -
d_call: TRBD1
j_call: TRBJ2-5
v_call: TRBV30
cdr3_nt: TGTGCCTGGAGTGTACAGGGGGCTAAAGAGACCCAGTACTTC
cdr3_aa: CAWSVQGAKETQYF

clone_size: -
d_call: -
j_call: TRBJ1-6
v_call: TRBV2
cdr3_nt: TGTGCCAGCAAAGATGGACTTTATAATTCACCCCTCCACTTT
cdr3_aa: CASKDGLYNSPLHF

clone_size: -
d_call: TRBD1
j_call: TRBJ1-3
v_call: TRBV28
cdr3_nt: TGTGCCAGCAAGTTACCGGGACAGGGATTTGGAAACACCATATATTTT
cdr3_aa: CASKLPGQGFGNTIYF

clone_size: -
d_call: TRBD2
j_call: TRBJ2-1
v_call: TRBV5-1
cdr3_nt: TGCGCCAGCAGCTTAGGACTAGCGACCAATGAGCAGTTCTTC
cdr3_aa: CASSLGLATNEQFF

clone_size: -
d_call: -
j_call: TRBJ2-1
v_call: TRBV5-1
cdr3_nt: TGCGCCAGCAGCTTGTCGGAGGGAGGTTCCTACAATGAGCAGTTCTTC
cdr3_aa: CASSLSEGGSYNEQFF

clone_size: -
d_call: TRBD2
j_call: TRBJ2-5
v_call: TRBV5-8
cdr3_nt: TGTGCCAGCACCAAAGCGGGGGGGCGACAAGAGACCCAGTACTTC
cdr3_aa: CASTKAGGRQETQYF

clone_size: -
d_call: -
j_call: TRBJ1-3
v_call: TRBV29-1
cdr3_nt: TGCAGCGTTGATACGGGTTACTCTGGAAACACCATATATTTT
cdr3_aa: CSVDTGYSGNTIYF

clone_size: few
d_call: TRBD2
j_call: TRBJ2-7
v_call: TRBV5-4
cdr3_nt: TGTGCCAGCAGCGCCGGACTAGCGGGAGAGCAGTACTTC
cdr3_aa: CASSAGLAGEQYF

clone_size: -
d_call: -
j_call: TRBJ2-3
v_call: TRBV2
cdr3_nt: TGTGCCAGCCTCTTTGGCCGGGTAGCGGCCCCCACAGATACGCAGTATTTT
cdr3_aa: CASLFGRVAAPTDTQYF

clone_size: -
d_call: TRBD1
j_call: TRBJ2-1
v_call: TRBV6-5
cdr3_nt: TGTGCCAGCCTCAATACAGGGGCCTACAATGAGCAGTTCTTC
cdr3_aa: CASLNTGAYNEQFF

clone_size: -
d_call: TRBD1
j_call: TRBJ2-7
v_call: TRBV6-5
cdr3_nt: TGTGCCAGCAGGACCCGGGACAGGGGTTACGAGCAGTACTTC
cdr3_aa: CASRTRDRGYEQYF

clone_size: -
d_call: TRBD1
j_call: TRBJ2-1
v_call: TRBV19
cdr3_nt: TGTGCCAGTAGTAGTACAGGGGTAGGTCTCAATGAGCAGTTCTTC
cdr3_aa: CASSSTGVGLNEQFF

clone_size: -
d_call: -
j_call: TRBJ2-4
v_call: TRBV7-9
cdr3_nt: TGTGCCAGCAGCTTAGGGCAGGGGCAAAACATTCAGTACTTC
cdr3_aa: CASSLGQGQNIQYF

clone_size: -
d_call: TRBD1
j_call: TRBJ2-5
v_call: TRBV6-5
cdr3_nt: TGTGCCAGCACTTCAGGGGGAGAGACCCAGTACTTC
cdr3_aa: CASTSGGETQYF

clone_size: -
d_call: TRBD2
j_call: TRBJ2-5
v_call: TRBV7-3
cdr3_nt: TGTGCCAGCAGCTCGGTAGCGGGAGGAAGGGAGACCCAGTACTTC
cdr3_aa: CASSSVAGGRETQYF

clone_size: -
d_call: -
j_call: TRBJ2-5
v_call: TRBV20-1
cdr3_nt: TGCAGTGCTAGTCTGGGGGCAGAAAGGGCCCAGTACTTC
cdr3_aa: CSASLGAERAQYF

clone_size: -
d_call: TRBD1
j_call: TRBJ1-4
v_call: TRBV5-1
cdr3_nt: TGCGCCAGCAGAGGGCAGGGGACAGGGGCAACTAATGAAAAACTGTTTTTT
cdr3_aa: CASRGQGTGATNEKLFF

clone_size: -
d_call: TRBD1
j_call: TRBJ1-1
v_call: TRBV2
cdr3_nt: TGTGCCAGCAGTGGACAGGGAGGGAACACTGAAGCTTTCTTT
cdr3_aa: CASSGQGGNTEAFF

clone_size: -
d_call: -
j_call: TRBJ1-2
v_call: TRBV29-1
cdr3_nt: TGCAGCGTTTCCATCGGGGAGGGCTACACCTTC
cdr3_aa: CSVSIGEGYTF

clone_size: -
d_call: TRBD1
j_call: TRBJ1-2
v_call: TRBV14
cdr3_nt: TGTGCCAGCAGCCAAGACTCTTGGACAGGGCATGGCTACACCTTC
cdr3_aa: CASSQDSWTGHGYTF

clone_size: -
d_call: -
j_call: TRBJ1-4
v_call: TRBV7-9
cdr3_nt: TGTGCCAGCAGCTCCGGGAGGCCTAATGAAAAACTGTTTTTT
cdr3_aa: CASSSGRPNEKLFF

clone_size: -
d_call: -
j_call: TRBJ1-5
v_call: TRBV2
cdr3_nt: TGTGCCAGCGCCTTGGGAGTATATAGCAATCAGCCCCAGCATTTT
cdr3_aa: CASALGVYSNQPQHF

clone_size: -
d_call: TRBD1
j_call: TRBJ1-6
v_call: TRBV4-1
cdr3_nt: TGCGCCAGCAGCCTCAGGGACAGGAATTCACCCCTCCACTTT
cdr3_aa: CASSLRDRNSPLHF